The clone carrying this T cell receptor beta chain showed up just a few times. No antigen is known for it. This sample is drawn from a study of vaccination and CD4 T cells after COVID-19. Overall study: Stimulation of the cells used overlapping spike peptide pools from SARS-CoV-2 and from the common cold coronaviruses HCoV-NL63, HCoV-OC43 and HCoV-229E.

Treatment described: approximately nine-day PBMC culture with coronavirus spike peptide pools or control peptides (ViraFEST assay). ViraFEST enlarged antigen-specific T cell populations with peptide pools and afterwards sequenced TCRs. Peptide pools at 8 to 10 ug/ml, together with 7.5 to 10 IU/ml IL-2, were added to cultures of two million PBMCs per well. CD4+ T cells that had been cultured provided DNA sequenced with the Oncomine TCR Beta short-read assay. CD4+ T cells were cultured, and genomic DNA was extracted from them. From the PCR reads, TCRdb called clonotypes with MiXCR, one entry per CDR3 protein. In the table there are 8,500 to 9,000 distinct CDR3 sequences, around 50% of which are singletons. The source of this sequence is a human donor who had recovered from COVID-19. The specimen was CD4+ T cells from blood, cultured in vitro.

The CDR3 nucleotides read TGTGCCAGCAGCTTAACGCAGGGGGCCTCCTACGAGCAGTACTTC. The encoded protein is CASSLTQGASYEQYF. This sequence joins TRBV7-3 and TRBJ2-7; 8 bases agree with TRBD1. The CDR3 length is 15 residues. Germline values: CDR1 SGHTA, CDR2 FQGTGA. V was pared by 0 bases and J by 0 bases, with 1 base of the junction left unmatched.